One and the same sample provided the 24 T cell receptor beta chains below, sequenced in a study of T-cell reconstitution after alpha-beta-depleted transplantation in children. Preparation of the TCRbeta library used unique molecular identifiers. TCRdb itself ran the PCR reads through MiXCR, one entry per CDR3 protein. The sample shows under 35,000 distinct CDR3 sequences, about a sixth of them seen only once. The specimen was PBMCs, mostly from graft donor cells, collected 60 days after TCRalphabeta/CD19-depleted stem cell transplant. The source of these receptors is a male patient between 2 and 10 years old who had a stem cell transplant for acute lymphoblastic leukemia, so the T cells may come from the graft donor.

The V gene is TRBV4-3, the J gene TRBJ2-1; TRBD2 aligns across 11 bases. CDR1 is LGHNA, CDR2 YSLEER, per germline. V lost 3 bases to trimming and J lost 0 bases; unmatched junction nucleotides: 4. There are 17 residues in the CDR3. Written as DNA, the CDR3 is TGCGCCAGCAGCCAGGTACTAGCGGGGGACTCCTACAATGAGCAGTTCTTC. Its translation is CASSQVLAGDSYNEQFF.

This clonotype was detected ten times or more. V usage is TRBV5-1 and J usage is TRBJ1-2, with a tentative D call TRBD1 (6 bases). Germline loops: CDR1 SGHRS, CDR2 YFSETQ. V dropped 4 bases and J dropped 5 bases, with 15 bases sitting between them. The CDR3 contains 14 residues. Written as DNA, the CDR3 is TGCGCCAGCAGCCACGAGGGGGGAGAGTATGGCTACACCTTC. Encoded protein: CASSHEGGEYGYTF.

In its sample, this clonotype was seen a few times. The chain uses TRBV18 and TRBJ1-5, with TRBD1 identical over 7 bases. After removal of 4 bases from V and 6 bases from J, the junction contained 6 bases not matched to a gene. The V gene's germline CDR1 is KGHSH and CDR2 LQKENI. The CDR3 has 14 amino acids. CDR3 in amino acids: CASSRQGEGQPQHF. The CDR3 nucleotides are TGTGCCAGCTCACGGCAGGGGGAGGGTCAGCCCCAGCATTTT.

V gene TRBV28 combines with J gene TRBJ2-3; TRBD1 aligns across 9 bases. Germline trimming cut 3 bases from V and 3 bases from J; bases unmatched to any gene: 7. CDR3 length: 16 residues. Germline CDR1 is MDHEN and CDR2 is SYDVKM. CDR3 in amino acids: CASSLVQGAGTDTQYF. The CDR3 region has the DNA TGTGCCAGCAGTTTGGTACAGGGGGCGGGTACAGATACGCAGTATTTT.

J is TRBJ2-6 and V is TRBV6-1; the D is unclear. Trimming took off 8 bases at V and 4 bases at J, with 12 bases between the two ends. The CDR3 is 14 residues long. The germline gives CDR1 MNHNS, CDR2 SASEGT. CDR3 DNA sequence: TGTGCCAGCGTACCCGGTCGGGGGGCCAACGTCCTGACTTTC. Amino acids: CASVPGRGANVLTF.

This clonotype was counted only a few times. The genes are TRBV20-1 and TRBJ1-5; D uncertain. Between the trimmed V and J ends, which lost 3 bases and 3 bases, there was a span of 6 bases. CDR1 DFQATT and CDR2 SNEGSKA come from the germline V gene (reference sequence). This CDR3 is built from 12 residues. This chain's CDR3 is CSASRPNQPQHF. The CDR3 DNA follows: TGCAGTGCTAGCAGACCCAATCAGCCCCAGCATTTT.

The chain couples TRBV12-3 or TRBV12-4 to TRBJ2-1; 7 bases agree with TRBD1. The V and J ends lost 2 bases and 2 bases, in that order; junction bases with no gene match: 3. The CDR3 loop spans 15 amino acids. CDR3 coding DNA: TGTGCCAGCAGTTTAAACAGGGGCGCCTACAATGAGCAGTTCTTC. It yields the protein CASSLNRGAYNEQFF.

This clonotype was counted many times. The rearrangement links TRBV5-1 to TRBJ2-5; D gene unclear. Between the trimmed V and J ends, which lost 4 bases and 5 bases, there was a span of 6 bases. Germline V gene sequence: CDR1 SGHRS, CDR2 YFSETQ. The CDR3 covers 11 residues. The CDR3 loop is CASSPGETQYF. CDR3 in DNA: TGCGCCAGCAGCCCCGGGGAGACCCAGTACTTC.

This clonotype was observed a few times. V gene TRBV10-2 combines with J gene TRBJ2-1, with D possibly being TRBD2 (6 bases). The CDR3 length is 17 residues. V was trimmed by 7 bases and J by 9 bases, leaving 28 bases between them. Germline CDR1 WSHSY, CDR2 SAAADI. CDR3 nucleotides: TGCGCCAGCAACCACATTGGGGCGGGGCCAACGGGCGGTGAGCAGTTCTTC. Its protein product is CASNHIGAGPTGGEQFF.

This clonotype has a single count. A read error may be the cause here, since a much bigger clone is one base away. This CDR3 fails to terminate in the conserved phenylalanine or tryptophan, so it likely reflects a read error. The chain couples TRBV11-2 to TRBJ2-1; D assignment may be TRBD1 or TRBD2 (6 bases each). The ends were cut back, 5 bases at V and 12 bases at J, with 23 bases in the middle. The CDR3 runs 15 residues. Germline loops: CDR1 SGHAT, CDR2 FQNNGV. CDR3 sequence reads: CASSHLSQQGLPQFC. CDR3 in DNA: TGTGCCAGCAGCCACCTGAGCCAACAGGGACTCCCGCAGTTCTGC.

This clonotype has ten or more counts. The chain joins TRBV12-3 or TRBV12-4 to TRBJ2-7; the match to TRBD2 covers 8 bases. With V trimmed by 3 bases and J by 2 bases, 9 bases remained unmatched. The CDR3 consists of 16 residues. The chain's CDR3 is CASSLSSGGPTYEQYF. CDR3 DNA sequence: TGTGCCAGCAGTTTGTCGAGCGGGGGCCCTACCTACGAGCAGTACTTC.

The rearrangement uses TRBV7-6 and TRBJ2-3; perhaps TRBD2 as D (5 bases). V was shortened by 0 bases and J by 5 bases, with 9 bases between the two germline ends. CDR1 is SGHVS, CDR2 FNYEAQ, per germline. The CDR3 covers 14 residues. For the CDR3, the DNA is TGTGCCAGCAGCTTAGCGGGAGAGGTAGATACGCAGTATTTT. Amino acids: CASSLAGEVDTQYF.

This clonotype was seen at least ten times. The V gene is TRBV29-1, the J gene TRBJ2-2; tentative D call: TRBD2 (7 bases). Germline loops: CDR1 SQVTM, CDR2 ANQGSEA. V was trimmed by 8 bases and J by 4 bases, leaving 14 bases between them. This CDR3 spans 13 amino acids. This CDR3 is CSPWGGSTGELFF. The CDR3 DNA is TGCAGCCCCTGGGGGGGCTCCACCGGGGAGCTGTTTTTT.

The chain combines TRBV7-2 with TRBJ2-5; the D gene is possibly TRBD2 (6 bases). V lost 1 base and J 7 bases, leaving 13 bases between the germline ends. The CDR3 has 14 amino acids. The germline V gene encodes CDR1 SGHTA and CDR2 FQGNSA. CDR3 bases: TGTGCCAGCAGCTTAGGCGGGATCCTCGGGACCCAGTACTTC. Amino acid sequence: CASSLGGILGTQYF.

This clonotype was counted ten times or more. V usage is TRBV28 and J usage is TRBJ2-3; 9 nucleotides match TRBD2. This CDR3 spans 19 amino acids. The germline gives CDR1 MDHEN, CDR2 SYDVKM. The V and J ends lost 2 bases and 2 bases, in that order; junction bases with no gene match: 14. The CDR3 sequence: CASSLNLAGVGDLTDTQYF. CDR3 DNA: TGTGCCAGCAGTTTAAACTTAGCGGGAGTCGGGGACCTCACAGATACGCAGTATTTT.

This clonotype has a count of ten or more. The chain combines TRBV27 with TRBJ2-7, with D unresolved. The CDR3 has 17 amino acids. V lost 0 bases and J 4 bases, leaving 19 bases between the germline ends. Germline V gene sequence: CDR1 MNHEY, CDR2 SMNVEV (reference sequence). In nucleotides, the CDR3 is TGTGCCAGCAGTTTATCGGGGTATGGATCGAAATCATACGAGCAGTACTTC. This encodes CASSLSGYGSKSYEQYF.

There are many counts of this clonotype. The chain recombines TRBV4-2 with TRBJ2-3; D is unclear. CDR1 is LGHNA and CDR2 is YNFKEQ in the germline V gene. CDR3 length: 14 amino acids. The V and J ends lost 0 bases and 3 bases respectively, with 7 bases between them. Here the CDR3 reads CASSQDGVTDTQYF. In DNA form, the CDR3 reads TGTGCCAGCAGCCAAGATGGAGTGACAGATACGCAGTATTTT.

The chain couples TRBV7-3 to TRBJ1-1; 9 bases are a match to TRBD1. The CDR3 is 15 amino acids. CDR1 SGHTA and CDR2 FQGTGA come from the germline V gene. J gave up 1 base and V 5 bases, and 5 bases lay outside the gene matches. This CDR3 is CASSPGTGWNTEAFF. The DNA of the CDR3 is TGTGCCAGCAGCCCCGGGACAGGGTGGAACACTGAAGCTTTCTTT.

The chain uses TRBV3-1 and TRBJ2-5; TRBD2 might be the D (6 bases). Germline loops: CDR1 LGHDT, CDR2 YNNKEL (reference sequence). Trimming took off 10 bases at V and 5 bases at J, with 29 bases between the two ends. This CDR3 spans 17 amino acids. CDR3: CATSKGIAGPSEETQYF. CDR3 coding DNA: TGTGCCACCTCCAAAGGAATTGCGGGACCCTCAGAGGAGACCCAGTACTTC.

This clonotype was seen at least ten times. Written as DNA, the CDR3 is TGCGCCAGCAGCCAAGGTCCGGGACAGGGACGCTATGGCTACACCTTC. It specifies CASSQGPGQGRYGYTF. The V and J genes are TRBV4-3 and TRBJ1-2; 9 bases match TRBD1. The CDR3 runs 16 residues. Trimming at V came to 1 base and at J to 4 bases, leaving 7 bases not matched to a gene. Per the germline V gene, CDR1 is LGHNA and CDR2 is YSLEER.

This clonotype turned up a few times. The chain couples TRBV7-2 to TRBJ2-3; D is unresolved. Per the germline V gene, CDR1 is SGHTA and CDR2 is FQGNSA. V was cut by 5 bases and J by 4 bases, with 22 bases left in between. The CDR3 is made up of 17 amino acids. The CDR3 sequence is CASSPRPLYGSADTQYF. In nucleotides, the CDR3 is TGTGCCAGCAGCCCGCGACCCCTTTACGGTTCCGCAGATACGCAGTATTTT.

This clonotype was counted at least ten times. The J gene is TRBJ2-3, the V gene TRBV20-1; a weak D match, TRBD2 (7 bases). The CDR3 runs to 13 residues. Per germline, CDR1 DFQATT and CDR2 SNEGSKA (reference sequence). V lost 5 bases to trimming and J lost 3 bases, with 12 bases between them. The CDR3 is CSAGGGRTDTQYF. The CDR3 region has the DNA TGCAGTGCTGGGGGCGGGAGAACAGATACGCAGTATTTT.

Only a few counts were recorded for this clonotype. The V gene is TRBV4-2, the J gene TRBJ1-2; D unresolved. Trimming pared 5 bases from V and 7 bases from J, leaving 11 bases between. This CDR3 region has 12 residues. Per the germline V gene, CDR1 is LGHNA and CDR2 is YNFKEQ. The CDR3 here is CASSGREVGYTF. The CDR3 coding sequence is TGTGCCAGCAGCGGACGGGAGGTTGGCTACACCTTC.

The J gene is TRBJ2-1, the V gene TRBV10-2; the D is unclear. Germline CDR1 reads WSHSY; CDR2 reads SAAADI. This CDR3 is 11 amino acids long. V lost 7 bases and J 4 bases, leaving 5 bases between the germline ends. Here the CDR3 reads CASTRYNEQFF. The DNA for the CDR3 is TGCGCCAGCACAAGGTACAATGAGCAGTTCTTC.